This TCR beta chain was sequenced in a study of blood T cell repertoires in COVID-19. On the study more broadly: Whether acute or convalescent, the COVID-19 samples came from the United States, Italy and Spain.

Patients at the Seattle site were enrolled during active infection and followed longitudinally. In the study's own analysis: The authors estimated nucleated cell counts from reference gene primer amplification. Only in-frame clones appear in the TCRdb table, and some are missing; sequencing was by immunoSEQ multiplex PCR. V and J calls and clone size are those listed in that table; D and trimming were worked out from the DNA. Among approximately 400,000 clones listed, around 89% were seen once. This CDR3 is built from 18 residues. The ends were cut back, 2 bases at V and 0 bases at J, with 17 bases in the middle. In germline, CDR1 is MNHEY, CDR2 SMNVEV (reference sequence).

The rearrangement links TRBV27 to TRBJ1-5; D gene unclear. What was sequenced was peripheral blood. The TCR was taken from a woman aged 45 to 65 with COVID-19, enrolled during active disease. Written as DNA, the CDR3 is TGTGCCAGCAGTTTAAGTCCGGTCCAACCTTATAGCAATCAGCCCCAGCATTTT. The encoded protein is CASSLSPVQPYSNQPQHF.